A single sample is the source of the 3 T cell receptor beta chains below, sequenced in a study of T-cell reconstitution after alpha-beta-depleted transplantation in children. The TCRbeta library was prepared with unique molecular identifiers. In TCRdb, the PCR reads were re-called with MiXCR into one record per CDR3 protein. The sample lists some 310,000 distinct CDR3 sequences; roughly 21% were seen once. Sample: PBMCs, mostly from graft donor cells, taken 180 days after TCRalphabeta/CD19-depleted stem cell transplant. The receptors come from a male patient younger than 18 who had a stem cell transplant for acute lymphoblastic leukemia, so the T cells may come from the graft donor.

The CDR3 DNA is TGTGCCAGCAGCTCAGCGGGCCTCACGAGGGGCTACACCTTC. It is translated as CASSSAGLTRGYTF. The V and J genes are TRBV7-2 and TRBJ1-2; D is unresolved. Trimming removed 4 bases at V and 8 bases at J, with 17 bases between. CDR1 is SGHTA and CDR2 is FQGNSA in the germline V gene. The CDR3 is 14 amino acids.

This chain uses TRBV7-2 with TRBJ1-2, with a tentative D call TRBD1 (5 bases). The CDR3 totals 14 residues. Trimming left V 1 base short and J 4 bases short, with 10 bases between. Per germline, CDR1 SGHTA and CDR2 FQGNSA. CDR3 loop: CASSLVGTPYGYTF. For the CDR3, the DNA is TGTGCCAGCAGCTTAGTGGGGACCCCCTATGGCTACACCTTC.

J is TRBJ2-5 and V is TRBV5-1; 7 nucleotides match TRBD2. CDR3 size: 16 residues. Germline CDR1 is SGHRS and CDR2 is YFSETQ. V lost 0 bases, J lost 4 bases, and 9 bases stayed unmatched. CDR3 protein: CASSLVGGAPRETQYF. CDR3 sequence (DNA): TGCGCCAGCAGCTTGGTGGGAGGGGCACCAAGAGAGACCCAGTACTTC.